This T cell receptor beta chain is from a study of T cell responses to AZD1222 COVID-19 vaccine. Remarks on this clone: Antigen unknown.

Study conclusions and caveats: Sampling captured repertoires only after the peak T cell response. Receipt of two AZD1222 doses was followed by a rise in Spike-specific TCR breadth and depth.

Only in-frame clones appear in the TCRdb table, and some are missing; sequencing was by immunoSEQ multiplex PCR. This table has around 200,000 clones, roughly 94% appearing once. Sequencing was performed on peripheral blood, taken 28 days after the second AZD1222 dose. The source of this sequence is an adult who received the AZD1222 COVID-19 vaccine.

The CDR3 coding sequence is TGTGCCAGCAGCTCACCCGCAGGGATTTACACAGATACGCAGTATTTT. This gives the protein CASSSPAGIYTDTQYF. The chain has TRBV11-2 and TRBJ2-3, with D maybe TRBD1 (5 bases). The CDR3 is 16 amino acids. The germline V gene has CDR1 SGHAT and CDR2 FQNNGV. Deletions cut 4 bases from V and 2 bases from J, with 16 bases between.